Listed here are 3 T cell receptor beta chains from one sample, sequenced in a study of blood T cells in healthy people across ages. A J-beta primer mix and a sample-barcoded 5' primer were used in a second PCR of roughly 7 to 12 cycles. From the 5' RACE reads, TCRdb called clonotypes with MiXCR, one entry per CDR3 protein. The table shows over a million distinct CDR3 sequences, with 40% to 50% occurring only once. The source material was blood. These receptors were obtained from a woman aged 60-70 years in good health.

V and J are TRBV24-1 and TRBJ2-5; D may be TRBD1 (6 bases). CDR3 length: 13 amino acids. V lost 7 bases to trimming and J lost 5 bases, with 13 bases between them. Germline V gives CDR1 KGHDR, CDR2 SFDVKD. CDR3 residues: CATSEGVSETQYF. The CDR3 coding sequence is TGTGCCACCAGCGAGGGGGTATCGGAGACCCAGTACTTC.

The sample holds a few counts of this clonotype. The chain has TRBV15 and TRBJ2-5; no reliable D call. Trimming left V 0 bases short and J 5 bases short, with 13 bases between. Germline assignment: CDR1 LNHNV and CDR2 YYDKDF (reference sequence). The length of the CDR3 is 15 residues. CDR3 sequence (DNA): TGTGCCACCAGCAGAGATCCCGTCTCGGTGGAGACCCAGTACTTC. Its translation: CATSRDPVSVETQYF.

In the case of this clonotype: A much larger clonotype is one base distant, so this may be a read error. The chain couples TRBV5-1 to TRBJ1-2; tentatively, D is TRBD1 (6 bases). The germline V gene has CDR1 SGHRS and CDR2 YFSETQ. V was shortened by 2 bases and J by 9 bases, with 11 bases between the two germline ends. The CDR3 runs to 12 residues. The CDR3 region is CASSFSGDSYTF. DNA for the CDR3: TGCGCCAGCAGCTTTTCAGGGGATAGCTACACCTTC.